This T cell receptor (beta chain) was profiled in a study of identical twins. Study-wide points: The models systematically underestimated how much out-of-frame TCR alpha was shared in monozygotic twins.

This clonotype came up a few times. Antigen unknown. Template switching created a universal primer site, and the cDNA included unique molecular identifiers. TCRdb redid the calling of the 5' RACE reads with MiXCR, one entry per CDR3 protein. Here the sample spans about 460,000 distinct CDR3 sequences, 11% to 15% being singletons. V shed 3 bases, J shed 2 bases, and the junction held 17 bases outside the gene matches. The CDR3 runs to 19 residues. Germline lookup yields CDR1 SGHTA and CDR2 FQGTGA. These same data were also listed under a study on yellow fever vaccine responses in identical twins.

The sequence was collected from a woman aged 18-29 years in good health. The sequenced sample consisted of CD4+ T cells sorted from blood. This chain uses TRBV7-3 with TRBJ2-3, with 7 nucleotides matching TRBD2. The CDR3 protein is CASSLRGGGSGWNTDTQYF. CDR3 nucleotides: TGTGCCAGCAGCTTGAGGGGCGGGGGATCAGGGTGGAACACAGATACGCAGTATTTT. Variable domain in full (rest from reference TRBV7-3 and TRBJ2-3): GAGVSQTPSNKVTEKGKYVELRCDPISGHTALYWYRQSLGQGPEFLIYFQGTGAADDSGLPNDRFFAVRPEGSVSTLKIQRTERGDSAVYLCASSLRGGGSGWNTDTQYFGPGTRLTVL.